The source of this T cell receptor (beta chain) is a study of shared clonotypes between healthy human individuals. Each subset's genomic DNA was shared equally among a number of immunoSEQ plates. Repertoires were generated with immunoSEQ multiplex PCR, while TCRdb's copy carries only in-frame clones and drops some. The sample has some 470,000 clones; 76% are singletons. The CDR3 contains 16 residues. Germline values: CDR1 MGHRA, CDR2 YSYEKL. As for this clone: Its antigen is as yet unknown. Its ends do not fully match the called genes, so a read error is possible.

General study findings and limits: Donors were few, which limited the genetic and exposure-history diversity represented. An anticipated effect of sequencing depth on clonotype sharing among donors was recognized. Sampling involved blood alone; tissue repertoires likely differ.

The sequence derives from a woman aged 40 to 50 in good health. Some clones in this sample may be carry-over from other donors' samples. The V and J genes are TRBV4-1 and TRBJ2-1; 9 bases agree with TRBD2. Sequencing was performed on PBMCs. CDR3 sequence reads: CASSQPGLARYNEQLF. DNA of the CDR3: TGCGCCAGCAGCCAGCCGGGACTAGCACGCTACAATGAGCAGCTCTTC.